This entry concerns a single TCR beta chain. Profiled with immunoSEQ multiplex PCR; TCRdb holds only in-frame clones, not every one. The data show some 29,000 clones, around 87% seen once. The data derive from a study of PD-L1 blockade in urothelial cancer. Germline V gene data show CDR1 as SGHTA and CDR2 as FQGNSA. The length of the CDR3 is 15 residues. Losses at the gene ends were 4 bases for V and 5 bases for J; bases not matched to a gene: 10. Source: PBMCs, taken around atezolizumab (anti-PD-L1) treatment. The chain couples TRBV7-2 to TRBJ1-2; 7 nucleotides align to TRBD1. This receptor was taken from a man between 50 and 59 years old with urothelial cancer. CDR3 amino acids: CASSSGQSGVYGYTF. CDR3 nucleotide sequence: TGTGCCAGCAGCTCGGGACAGTCGGGAGTTTATGGCTACACCTTC.